This T cell receptor beta chain appears in the sequencing data of a study of blood T cell repertoires in COVID-19. Study in general: Collection of acute and convalescent COVID-19 samples took place in the United States, Italy and Spain.

Original processing notes: Reference gene primer amplification gave nucleated cell count estimates. Here immunoSEQ multiplex PCR was the method, and the copy in TCRdb shows in-frame clones only, minus some. The V and J calls and clone size come from that table; D and trimming were worked out from the DNA. This table has approximately 250,000 clones, 75% to 90% appearing once. This clone has just one count. Germline V gives CDR1 KGHSH, CDR2 LQKENI. V was clipped by 5 bases and J by 7 bases, with 18 bases between them. The CDR3 extends over 15 amino acids. Individuals aged about 18 to 89 years were recruited from fewer than 30 US areas. A COVID-19 case was met by exposed participants within 2 weeks before study entry.

The chain employs TRBV18 and TRBJ1-3, with D possibly being TRBD1 (5 bases). Material: PBMCs or T cells enriched from blood (not recorded which). This clonotype originated in a woman in her 40s who had been exposed to COVID-19. The CDR3 spells CASSSDPGISNTIYF. For the CDR3, the DNA is TGTGCCAGCTCATCCGATCCAGGGATAAGTAACACCATATATTTT. The whole variable domain, filled in from reference TRBV18 and TRBJ1-3, reads NAGVMQNPRHLVRRRGQEARLRCSPMKGHSHVYWYRQLPEEGLKFMVYLQKENIIDESGMPKERFSAEFPKEGPSILRIQQVVRGDSAAYFCASSSDPGISNTIYFGEGSWLTVV.